What follows are 7 T cell receptor beta chains derived from one specimen sequenced in a study of cytomegalovirus exposure and HLA in healthy donors. Primers: 60 Vbeta forward and 13 Jbeta reverse. Using immunoSEQ multiplex PCR, the repertoire was profiled, and TCRdb retains in-frame clones only, with some absent. Found here are over 110,000 clones, around 78% of them singletons; the top ten hold less than 3%. The material sequenced was PBMCs. The receptors here all came from a woman aged 18-30 years in good health and CMV-seropositive.

The rearrangement joins TRBV6-6 to TRBJ2-1, with 13 bases that match TRBD2. This CDR3 has 16 residues. The germline V gene encodes CDR1 MNHNY and CDR2 SVGAGI (reference sequence). V lost 4 bases and J lost 3; bases outside the gene matches: 3. CDR3 bases: TGTGCCAGCAGTTCCGGACTAGCGGGGGTCTACAATGAGCAGTTCTTC. Its protein is CASSSGLAGVYNEQFF.

The V gene is TRBV19, the J gene TRBJ1-6; D is ambiguous. The germline V gene encodes CDR1 LNHDA and CDR2 SQIVND (reference sequence). V was pared by 3 bases and J by 6 bases, with 18 bases between. The CDR3 extends over 17 amino acids. This CDR3 reads CASSILTSGIGNSPLHF. In nucleotides, the CDR3 is TGTGCCAGTAGTATTCTTACGTCGGGGATTGGTAATTCACCCCTCCACTTT.

The V gene is TRBV6-5, the J gene TRBJ1-4; TRBD1 matches 10 bases. The germline V gene has CDR1 MNHEY and CDR2 SVGAGI. V lost 0 bases to trimming and J lost 7 bases; unmatched junction nucleotides: 2. This CDR3 has 15 amino acids. In nucleotides, the CDR3 is TGTGCCAGCAGTTACTCGACAGGGGGCAGTGAAAAACTGTTTTTT. Translating it yields CASSYSTGGSEKLFF.

This clone was recorded once. The chain is built from TRBV2 and TRBJ1-5; TRBD1 matches at 7 bases. This CDR3 region has 13 residues. Germline V CDR1 and CDR2: SNHLY, FYNNEI. After removal of 10 bases from V and 5 bases from J, the junction contained 8 bases not matched to a gene. The CDR3 loop is CATTGQAHQPQHF. CDR3 nucleotide sequence: TGTGCCACCACCGGACAGGCCCATCAGCCCCAGCATTTT.

The chain uses TRBV19 and TRBJ1-1; no clear D. CDR3 size: 15 residues. Germline CDR1 and CDR2: LNHDA and SQIVND (reference sequence). V shed 6 bases and J shed 4 bases, with 18 bases lying between them. In nucleotides, the CDR3 is TGTGCCAGTAGGCAGACACTAGCCGAGGGCACTGAAGCTTTCTTT. Its translation is CASRQTLAEGTEAFF.

This clone is medium-sized by share. The V call is TRBV27, the J call TRBJ2-1; TRBD1 aligns across 8 bases. The germline V gene has CDR1 MNHEY and CDR2 SMNVEV (reference sequence). V gave up 5 bases and J gave up 3 bases; unmatched junction bases: 12. The CDR3 runs to 17 residues. Here the CDR3 reads CASSLPRTGQGYNEQFF. CDR3 bases: TGTGCCAGCAGTCTGCCTCGGACAGGGCAGGGCTACAATGAGCAGTTCTTC.

This clone came up once. This rearrangement joins TRBV28 to TRBJ2-3, with D unclear. V was pared by 8 bases and J by 6 bases, with 18 bases between. The CDR3 covers 14 residues. Germline loops: CDR1 MDHEN, CDR2 SYDVKM. CDR3 residues: CASEERSVLDTQYF. CDR3 nucleotides: TGTGCCAGCGAGGAGCGTTCGGTTCTGGATACGCAGTATTTT. Together with reference TRBV28 and TRBJ2-3, the CDR3 gives the full variable domain: DVKVTQSSRYLVKRTGEKVFLECVQDMDHENMFWYRQDPGLGLRLIYFSYDVKMKEKGDIPEGYSVSREKKERFSLILESASTNQTSMYLCASEERSVLDTQYFGPGTRLTVL.